This TCR beta chain was found in a study of blood T cell repertoires in COVID-19. On the study more broadly: PBMCs, B-cell-depleted T cells, or T cells were the source of the cDNA or gDNA that made up the material.

The germline CDR1 and CDR2 sequences are MNHEY and SMNVEV (reference sequence). The V and J ends lost 6 bases and 7 bases, in that order; junction bases with no gene match: 5. The CDR3 is 13 amino acids. How the authors handled the data: How many nucleated cells were present was estimated from reference gene primer amplification. The data were produced by immunoSEQ multiplex PCR, yet TCRdb's version contains in-frame clones alone and is incomplete. The DNA was the basis for D and trimming; V, J and clone size are from that table. Among 95,000 to 130,000 clones listed, approximately 87% were seen once.

Sequenced material: peripheral blood. The TCR originated in a man younger than 40 with acute or convalescent COVID-19. The genes are TRBV27 and TRBJ2-2; 7 positions agree with TRBD1. The CDR3 sequence: CASSLGGGGELFF. Written as DNA, the CDR3 is TGTGCCAGCAGCTTAGGGGGCGGCGGGGAGCTGTTTTTT.